The TCR beta chain under discussion was sequenced for a study of breast tumors, draining lymph nodes, adjacent tissues. Study conclusions and caveats: Compared with basal-like, luminal-like tumors shared significantly more repertoire with nontumor tissue. Compared with lymph nodes, tumors were less diverse; compared with nontumor tissue, more. Tumor T cell lymph node origin was a supported hypothesis, not proven.

One entry per CDR3 protein results from TCRdb running MiXCR on the multiplex PCR reads. Of about 120,000 distinct CDR3 sequences in the sample, 15% to 20% were seen once. Samples came from axillary lymph nodes draining the breast cancer. This clonotype was seen repeatedly, ten times or more. The antigen is undetermined. The CDR3 consists of 16 residues. Trimming took 5 bases from V and 4 from J; bases not matched to a gene: 9. Germline V gene sequence: CDR1 MDHEN, CDR2 SYDVKM. J is TRBJ2-7 and V is TRBV28; TRBD2 agrees at 12 bases. This receptor was identified in a female donor with breast cancer. Some clones in this sample may be carry-over from other donors' samples. Sample: axillary lymph node tissue. In DNA, the CDR3 is TGTGCCAGCAGTCAGATGACTAGCGGGAGTGTTTACGAGCAGTACTTC. Its translation: CASSQMTSGSVYEQYF. The full variable domain, completed using reference TRBV28 and TRBJ2-7, is DVKVTQSSRYLVKRTGEKVFLECVQDMDHENMFWYRQDPGLGLRLIYFSYDVKMKEKGDIPEGYSVSREKKERFSLILESASTNQTSMYLCASSQMTSGSVYEQYFGPGTRLTVT.